The 18 T cell receptor beta chains below were found in one sample sequenced in a study of regulatory T cells in long-lasting Graves disease. Specified time point: persistent/refractory GD, antithyroid drugs over 5 years with positive TRAb. Extracted RNA from PBMCs served as the source of the TCR library. Building of the TCR beta libraries involved iRepertoire HTBI primers and Arm-PCR of CDR3 regions. Via MiXCR, TCRdb re-called the multiplex PCR reads, giving one row per CDR3 protein. The table shows fewer than 450,000 distinct CDR3 sequences, with under 25% occurring only once. The specimen comprised peripheral blood mononuclear cells (PBMCs), sampled when the disease was refractory, from a patient treated with antithyroid drugs. These receptors were obtained from a female donor with Graves disease.

The V and J genes are TRBV19 and TRBJ2-4; 10 nucleotides match TRBD1. This CDR3 region has 20 residues. Germline-derived CDR1 and CDR2 are LNHDA and SQIVND (reference sequence). V shed 5 bases and J 1 base; nucleotides not matched to a gene: 17. The DNA for the CDR3 is TGTGCCAGTAGTGCCTCCGGGACAGGGGATGTGCCCGGGGCCAAAAACATTCAGTACTTC. Protein: CASSASGTGDVPGAKNIQYF.

This clonotype was recorded many times. The rearrangement links TRBV27 to TRBJ1-5; D is possibly TRBD1 (5 bases). CDR3 size: 12 residues. With 5 bases removed from V and 10 bases from J, the gap between germline ends came to 12 bases. Germline V gene data show CDR1 as MNHEY and CDR2 as SMNVEV (reference sequence). CDR3 sequence reads: CASSITGEPQHF. CDR3 nucleotides: TGTGCCAGCAGTATCACAGGAGAACCCCAGCATTTT.

This clonotype was picked up many times. This chain links TRBV12-3 or TRBV12-4 with TRBJ1-5, with TRBD1 identical over 11 bases. This CDR3 has 16 amino acids. V lost 3 bases and J lost 2; bases outside the gene matches: 3. CDR3 DNA sequence: TGTGCCAGCAGTTTGCGGACAGGGGGCCGCAATCAGCCCCAGCATTTT. Translating gives CASSLRTGGRNQPQHF.

In its sample, this clonotype was seen many times. This chain joins TRBV7-2 and TRBJ2-7, with D hard to call. Germline V CDR1 and CDR2: SGHTA, FQGNSA. Trimming cost V 5 bases and J 0 bases, with 5 bases left between them. This CDR3 has 12 residues. The CDR3 nucleotides read TGTGCCAGCAGCCCCATCTCCTACGAGCAGTACTTC. Its translation: CASSPISYEQYF.

Concerning this clonotype: One junction end disagrees with the germline gene, perhaps due to a read error. The chain joins TRBV12-3 or TRBV12-4 to TRBJ1-6, with 9 bases fitting TRBD1. The length of the CDR3 is 15 residues. CDR3 protein: CASSSRDRANSSLHF. Here the CDR3 DNA reads TGTGCCAGCAGTTCCCGGGACAGGGCCAATTCATCCCTCCACTTT.

This clonotype was recorded at least ten times. V usage is TRBV10-3 and J usage is TRBJ2-5; D perhaps matches TRBD1 (6 bases). Germline values: CDR1 ENHRY, CDR2 SYGVKD. This CDR3 contains 13 residues. Trimming removed 6 bases at V and 3 bases at J, with 11 bases between. CDR3 DNA: TGTGCCATCAGGGCCCCAGGGGAAGAGACCCAGTACTTC. Translating gives CAIRAPGEETQYF.

In this sample, this clonotype turned up a few times. This sequence joins TRBV25-1 and TRBJ2-5; a possible D gene is TRBD2 (6 bases). The germline V and J ends were trimmed by 1 base and 3 bases, with 18 bases remaining between them. This CDR3 has 17 residues. Germline loops: CDR1 MGHDK, CDR2 SYGVNS. CDR3 DNA: TGTGCCAGCAGTGAATCTTGGTTGGGTACGGGAGAAGAGACCCAGTACTTC. Amino acid sequence: CASSESWLGTGEETQYF.

This clonotype has a count of ten or more. The rearrangement uses TRBV11-2 and TRBJ1-1; 8 bases match TRBD1. The CDR3 extends over 15 amino acids. The germline V gene has CDR1 SGHAT and CDR2 FQNNGV. V trimming: 4 bases; J trimming: 5 bases; junction bases outside the gene matches: 9. As DNA, the CDR3 is TGTGCCAGCAGCTGGGCAGACAGGGGTTGGACTGAAGCTTTCTTT. Amino acids: CASSWADRGWTEAFF.

V gene TRBV7-9 combines with J gene TRBJ2-7; 7 bases line up with TRBD1. The junction had 14 bases not matched to a gene; V was cut back by 5 bases and J by 4 bases. CDR1 and CDR2 from the germline V gene are SEHNR and FQNEAQ (reference sequence). This CDR3 has 16 residues. CDR3 in amino acids: CASSNGAEGAWYEQYF. The CDR3 DNA reads TGTGCCAGCAGCAATGGGGCCGAGGGGGCTTGGTACGAGCAGTACTTC.

V and J are TRBV9 and TRBJ2-6, with TRBD2 as a possible D gene (6 bases). CDR3 size: 16 residues. V was cut by 0 bases and J by 1 base, with 8 bases left in between. CDR1 is SGDLS, CDR2 YYNGEE, per germline. CDR3 residues: CASSVAEGSGANVLTF. CDR3 bases: TGTGCCAGCAGCGTAGCGGAGGGTTCTGGGGCCAACGTCCTGACTTTC.

This clonotype appeared a few times. This rearrangement joins TRBV20-1 to TRBJ2-7, with 14 bases identical to TRBD2. V was pared by 6 bases and J by 4 bases, with 8 bases of the junction left unmatched. This CDR3 has 15 amino acids. Germline V gives CDR1 DFQATT, CDR2 SNEGSKA (reference sequence). The CDR3 sequence is CSARVGLAGAYEQYF. The DNA of the CDR3 is TGCAGTGCCCGGGTGGGACTAGCGGGAGCGTACGAGCAGTACTTC.

This clonotype was recorded at least ten times. The rearrangement uses TRBV12-3 or TRBV12-4 and TRBJ1-2; D unclear. The CDR3 sequence is 14 residues long. V was shortened by 3 bases and J by 4 bases, with 12 bases between the two germline ends. In DNA, the CDR3 is TGTGCCAGCAGTTTTGGAGGCTCTGCCTATGGCTACACCTTC. Protein product: CASSFGGSAYGYTF.

This clonotype was recorded at least ten times. J is TRBJ1-2 and V is TRBV20-1; D is perhaps TRBD1 (6 bases). Trimming removed 3 bases at V and 4 bases at J, with 24 bases between. Germline V lookup: CDR1 DFQATT, CDR2 SNEGSKA (reference sequence). The CDR3 length is 17 residues. The CDR3 region has the DNA TGCAGTGCTAGCGGGATTCGTGCCGACAGGTCTTCCTATGGCTACACCTTC. Translated, it gives CSASGIRADRSSYGYTF.

This clonotype was seen only a few times. CDR3 sequence: CSASPGTNSYNEQFF. The CDR3 DNA reads as TGCAGTGCTAGCCCCGGGACTAACTCCTACAATGAGCAGTTCTTC. This sequence joins TRBV20-1 and TRBJ2-1; 7 bases match TRBD2. Germline CDR1 reads DFQATT; CDR2 reads SNEGSKA (reference sequence). Trimming took 3 bases from V and 0 from J; bases not matched to a gene: 5. CDR3 size: 15 residues.

This clonotype was seen more than once but under ten times. The genes are TRBV5-5 and TRBJ2-7; tentative D call: TRBD2 (6 bases). The germline V gene encodes CDR1 SGHKS and CDR2 YYEKEE (reference sequence). Trimming removed 3 bases from V and 1 base from J, with 11 bases in between. CDR3 length: 14 residues. CDR3 nucleotide sequence: TGTGCCAGCAGCTCTAGACTAGGTTCCTACGAGCAGTACTTC. It translates to CASSSRLGSYEQYF.

This clonotype was observed at least ten times. V is TRBV27 and J is TRBJ2-7, with D unclear. The CDR3 totals 13 residues. V was pared by 6 bases and J by 5 bases, with 14 bases between. CDR1 is MNHEY, CDR2 SMNVEV, per germline (reference sequence). CDR3 nucleotide sequence: TGTGCCAGCAGCGGAGTATTAAAGGACGAGCAGTACTTC. Translating gives CASSGVLKDEQYF.

This clonotype was seen many times. The chain couples TRBV12-3 or TRBV12-4 to TRBJ1-5; 8 bases are shared with TRBD1. V trimming: 3 bases; J trimming: 6 bases; junction bases outside the gene matches: 7. The CDR3 contains 15 residues. CDR3 protein: CASSFRQGAFQPQHF. In DNA form, the CDR3 reads TGTGCCAGCAGTTTCAGGCAGGGGGCCTTTCAGCCCCAGCATTTT.

Only a few counts were recorded for this clonotype. The rearrangement joins TRBV19 to TRBJ1-5, with a tentative D call TRBD1 (5 bases). This CDR3 region has 13 residues. Germline lookup yields CDR1 LNHDA and CDR2 SQIVND (reference sequence). CDR3 nucleotide sequence: TGTACTACTTCGAGGCAGGGTGGGCAGCCCCAGCATTTT. Translating gives CTTSRQGGQPQHF.